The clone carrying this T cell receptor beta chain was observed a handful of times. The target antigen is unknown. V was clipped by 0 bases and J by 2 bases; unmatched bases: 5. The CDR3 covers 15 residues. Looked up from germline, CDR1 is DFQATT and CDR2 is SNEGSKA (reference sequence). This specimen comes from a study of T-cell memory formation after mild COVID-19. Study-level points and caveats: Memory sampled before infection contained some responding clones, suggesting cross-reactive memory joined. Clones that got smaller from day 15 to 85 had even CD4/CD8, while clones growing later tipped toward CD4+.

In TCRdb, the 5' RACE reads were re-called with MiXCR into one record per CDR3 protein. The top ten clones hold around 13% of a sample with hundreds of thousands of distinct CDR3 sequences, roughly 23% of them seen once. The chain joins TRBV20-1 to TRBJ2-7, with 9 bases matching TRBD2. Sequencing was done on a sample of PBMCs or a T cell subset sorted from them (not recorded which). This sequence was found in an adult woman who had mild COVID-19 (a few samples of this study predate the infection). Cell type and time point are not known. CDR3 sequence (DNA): TGCAGTGCTAGAGATTGGACTAGCGCGGCCTACGAGCAGTACTTC. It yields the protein CSARDWTSAAYEQYF.